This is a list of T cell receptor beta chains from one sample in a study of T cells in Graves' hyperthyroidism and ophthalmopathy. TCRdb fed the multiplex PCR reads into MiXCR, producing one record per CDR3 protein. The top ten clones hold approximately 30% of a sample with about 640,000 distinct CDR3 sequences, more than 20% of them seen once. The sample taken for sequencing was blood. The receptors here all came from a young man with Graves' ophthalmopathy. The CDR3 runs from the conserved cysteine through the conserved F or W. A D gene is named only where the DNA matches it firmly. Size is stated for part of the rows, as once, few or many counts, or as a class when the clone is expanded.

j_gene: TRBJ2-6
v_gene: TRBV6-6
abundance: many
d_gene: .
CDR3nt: TGTGCCAGCAGTTACTCTGGGGCCAACGTCCTGACTTTC
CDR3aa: CASSYSGANVLTF

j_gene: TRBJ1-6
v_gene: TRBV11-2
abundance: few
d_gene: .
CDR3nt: TGTGCCAGCAGCTTTGGGGGGGGGAATTCACCCCTCCACTTT
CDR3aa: CASSFGGGNSPLHF

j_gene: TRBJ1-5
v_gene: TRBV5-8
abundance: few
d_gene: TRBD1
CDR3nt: TGTGCCAGCAGTTACCACCGCCAGACAGGGGGCAATCAGCCCCAGCATTTT
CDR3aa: CASSYHRQTGGNQPQHF

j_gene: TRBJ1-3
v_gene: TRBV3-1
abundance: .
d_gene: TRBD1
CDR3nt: TGTGCCAGCAGCCAAGCCCTCCGGACAGGACCCTCTGGAAACACCATATATTTT
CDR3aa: CASSQALRTGPSGNTIYF

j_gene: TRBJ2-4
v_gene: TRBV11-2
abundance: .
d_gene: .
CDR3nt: TGCGCCAGCAGCCAAGATCATATTACGGGGTTTTCGGCCAAAAACATTCAGTACTTC
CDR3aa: CASSQDHITGFSAKNIQYF

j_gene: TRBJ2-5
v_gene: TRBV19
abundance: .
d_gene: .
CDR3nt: TGTGCCAGTAAATCCGGGACCGCCCGTGGCGAGACCCAGTACTTC
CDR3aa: CASKSGTARGETQYF

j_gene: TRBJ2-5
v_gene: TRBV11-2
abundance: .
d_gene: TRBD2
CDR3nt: TGTGCCAGCAGCTTAGGGTCCCGGGGGAGCGGGAGGAAAGAGACCCAGTACTTC
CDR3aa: CASSLGSRGSGRKETQYF

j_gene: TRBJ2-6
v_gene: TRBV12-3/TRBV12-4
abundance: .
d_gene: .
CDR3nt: TGTGCCAGCAGTTTAGTGGGGGGCTCTGGGGCCAACGTCCTGACTTTC
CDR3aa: CASSLVGGSGANVLTF

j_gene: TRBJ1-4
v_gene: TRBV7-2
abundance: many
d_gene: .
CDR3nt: TGTGCCAGCAGCCCCAAGTGGGAGGGATCAACTAATGAAAAACTGTTTTTT
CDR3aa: CASSPKWEGSTNEKLFF

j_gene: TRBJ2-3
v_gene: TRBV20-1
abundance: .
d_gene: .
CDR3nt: TGCAGTGCTAGGGTTGGGAACAAGGCTCCAGATACGCAGTATTTT
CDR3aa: CSARVGNKAPDTQYF

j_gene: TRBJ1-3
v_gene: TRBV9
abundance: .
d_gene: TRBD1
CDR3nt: TGTGCCAGCAGCGAGGGGGACAGTTACACCATATATTTT
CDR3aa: CASSEGDSYTIYF

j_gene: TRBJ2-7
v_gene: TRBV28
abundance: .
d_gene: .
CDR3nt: TGTGCCAGCAGTATAACAGGGAGCGAGCAGTACTTC
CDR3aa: CASSITGSEQYF

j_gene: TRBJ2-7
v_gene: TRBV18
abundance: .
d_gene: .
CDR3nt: TGTGCCAGCTCACCGGGGGGGCTTTCCTCCGAGCAGTACTTC
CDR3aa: CASSPGGLSSEQYF

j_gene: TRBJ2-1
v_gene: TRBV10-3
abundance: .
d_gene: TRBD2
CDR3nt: TGTGCCAGCAGTTGGGCTAGCGGGAGGGCCGGGGGGCATGAGCAGTTCTTC
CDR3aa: CASSWASGRAGGHEQFF

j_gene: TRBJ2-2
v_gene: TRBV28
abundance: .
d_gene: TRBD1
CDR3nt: TGTGCCAGCAGGGACAGGGGTGCCGGGGAGCTGTTTTTT
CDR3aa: CASRDRGAGELFF

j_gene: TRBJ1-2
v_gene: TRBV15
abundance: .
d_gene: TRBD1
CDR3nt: TGTGCCACCAGCAGAGTAAAGGGACAGACGAGAGGCTACACCTTC
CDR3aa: CATSRVKGQTRGYTF

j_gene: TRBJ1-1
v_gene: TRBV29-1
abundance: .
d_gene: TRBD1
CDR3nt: TGCAGCGGGGACAGGGGGAGTGAAGCTTTCTTT
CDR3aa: CSGDRGSEAFF

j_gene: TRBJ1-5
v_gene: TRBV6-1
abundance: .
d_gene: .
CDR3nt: TGTGCCAGCAGTGAACTTGTTTCAGCGGGGGCGAGGAATCAGCCCCAGCATTTT
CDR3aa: CASSELVSAGARNQPQHF

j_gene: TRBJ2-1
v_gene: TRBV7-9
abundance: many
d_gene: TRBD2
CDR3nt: TGTGCCAGCAGCCTCGGACTAGCCGTCAATGAGCAGTTCTTC
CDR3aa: CASSLGLAVNEQFF

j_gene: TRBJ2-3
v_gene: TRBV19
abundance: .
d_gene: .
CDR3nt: TGTGCCAGTAGTATCGGAGCAGGGGCATCCACAGATACGCAGTATTTT
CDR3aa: CASSIGAGASTDTQYF

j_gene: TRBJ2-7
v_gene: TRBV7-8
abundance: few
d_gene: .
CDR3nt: TGTGCCAGCAGCAATGGACAGGAGCAGTACTTC
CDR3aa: CASSNGQEQYF

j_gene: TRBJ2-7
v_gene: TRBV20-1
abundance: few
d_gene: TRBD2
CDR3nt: TGCAGTGTTCAATCCCCCCGGACTAGCGCCTACGAGCAGTACTTC
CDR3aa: CSVQSPRTSAYEQYF

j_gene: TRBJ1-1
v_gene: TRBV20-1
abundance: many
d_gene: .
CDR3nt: TGCAGTGCTAGGGGGGCGAGGGACACTGAAGCTTTCTTT
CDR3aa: CSARGARDTEAFF

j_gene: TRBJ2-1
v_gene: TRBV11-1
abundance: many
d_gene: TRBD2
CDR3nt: TGTGCCAGCAGCATAGACCCTCATGGGACTAGCGGTACAGGTACATACAATGAGCAGTTCTTC
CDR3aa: CASSIDPHGTSGTGTYNEQFF

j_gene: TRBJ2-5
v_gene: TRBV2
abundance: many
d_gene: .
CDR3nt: TGTGCCAGCAGTTCCTCTAACGTTCAAGAGACCCAGTACTTC
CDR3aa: CASSSSNVQETQYF

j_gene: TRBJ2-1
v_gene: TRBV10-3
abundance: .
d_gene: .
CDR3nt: TGTGCCATCAGTGAGTCAGGGGCCCGCTATGAGCAGTTCTTC
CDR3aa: CAISESGARYEQFF

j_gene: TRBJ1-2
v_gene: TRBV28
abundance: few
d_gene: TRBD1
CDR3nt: TGTGCCAGCAGTTCTCCGGGACAGGGTGGGGCTGGCTACACCTTC
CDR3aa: CASSSPGQGGAGYTF

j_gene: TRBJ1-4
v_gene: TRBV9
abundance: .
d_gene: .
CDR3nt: TGTGCCAGCAGCCCCTTCGGCAGCGCTAATGAAAAACTGTTTTTT
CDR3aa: CASSPFGSANEKLFF

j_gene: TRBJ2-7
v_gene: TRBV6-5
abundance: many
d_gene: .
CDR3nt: TGTGCCAGCAGTTATCGGACAGGGACTAACGAGCAGTACTTC
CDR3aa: CASSYRTGTNEQYF

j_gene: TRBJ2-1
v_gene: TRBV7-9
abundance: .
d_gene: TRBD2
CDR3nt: TGTGCCAGCAGCTTAAGCGGGGGGGGGCTCTACAATGAGCAGTTCTTC
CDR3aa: CASSLSGGGLYNEQFF

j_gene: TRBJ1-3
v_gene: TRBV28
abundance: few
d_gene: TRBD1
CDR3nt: TGTGCCAGCAGTTTACCGGGACAGACTCTCCTTGGAAACACCATATATTTT
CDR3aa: CASSLPGQTLLGNTIYF

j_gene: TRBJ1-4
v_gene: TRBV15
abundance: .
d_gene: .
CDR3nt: TGTGCCATCCTAACAGTACAGGGTGGAGAAAAACTGTTTTTT
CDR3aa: CAILTVQGGEKLFF

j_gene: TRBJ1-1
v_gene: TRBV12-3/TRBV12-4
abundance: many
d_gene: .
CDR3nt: TGTGCCAGCAGGGCAGGGTACACTGAAGCTTTCTTT
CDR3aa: CASRAGYTEAFF

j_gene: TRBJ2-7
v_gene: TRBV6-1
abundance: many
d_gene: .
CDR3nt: TGTGCCAGCCGGAACGGGACTCGCTACTACGAGCAGTACTTC
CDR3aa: CASRNGTRYYEQYF

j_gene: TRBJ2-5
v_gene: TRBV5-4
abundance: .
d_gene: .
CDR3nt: TGTGCCAGCAGCTTCGGAGCCCAGGCGGCGGAGACCCAGTACTTC
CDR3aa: CASSFGAQAAETQYF

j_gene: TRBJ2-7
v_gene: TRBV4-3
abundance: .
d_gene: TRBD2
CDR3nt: TGCGCCAGCAGCCAAGCCGGGACTAGCGGCCGATACGAGCAGTACTTC
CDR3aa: CASSQAGTSGRYEQYF

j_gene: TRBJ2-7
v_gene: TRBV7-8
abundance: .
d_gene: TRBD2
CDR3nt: TGTGCCAGCAGCTTCACTAGCGGTCCCTACGAGCAGTACTTC
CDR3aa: CASSFTSGPYEQYF

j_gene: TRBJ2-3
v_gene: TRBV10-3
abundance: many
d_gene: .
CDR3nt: TGTGCCATCAGTGAGGAGCTAGGGGCAGATACGCAGTATTTT
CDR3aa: CAISEELGADTQYF

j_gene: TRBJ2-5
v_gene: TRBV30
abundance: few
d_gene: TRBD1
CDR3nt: TGTGCCTGGAGCCTGGACAGGTCAGAAGAGACCCAGTACTTC
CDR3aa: CAWSLDRSEETQYF

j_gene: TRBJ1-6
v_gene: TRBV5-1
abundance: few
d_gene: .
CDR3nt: TGCGCCAGCAGCTCGGACAGCGGGGGTTCACCCCTCCACTTT
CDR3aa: CASSSDSGGSPLHF

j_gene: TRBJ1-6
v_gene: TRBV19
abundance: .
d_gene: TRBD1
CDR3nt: TGTGCCAGTAGTATAAGGACAGGAGCCTATTCACCCCTCCACTTT
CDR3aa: CASSIRTGAYSPLHF

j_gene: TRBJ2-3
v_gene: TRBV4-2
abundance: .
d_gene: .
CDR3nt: TGTGCCAGCAGCCATCAGACTCGGTCGCCAGATACGCAGTATTTT
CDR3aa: CASSHQTRSPDTQYF

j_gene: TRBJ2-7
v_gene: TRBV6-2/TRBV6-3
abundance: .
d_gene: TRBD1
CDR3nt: TGTGCCAGCAGTTACAACGGACAGGGATTCTCCTACGAGCAGTACTTC
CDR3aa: CASSYNGQGFSYEQYF

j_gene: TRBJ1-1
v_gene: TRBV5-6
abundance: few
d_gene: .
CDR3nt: TGTGCCAGCAGCTTGGTAGAGCCGAACACTGAAGCTTTCTTT
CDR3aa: CASSLVEPNTEAFF

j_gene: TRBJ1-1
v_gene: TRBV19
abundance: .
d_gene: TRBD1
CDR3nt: TGTGCCAGTAGTATGGGGACAGGGGGGAGCACTGAAGCTTTCTTT
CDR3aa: CASSMGTGGSTEAFF

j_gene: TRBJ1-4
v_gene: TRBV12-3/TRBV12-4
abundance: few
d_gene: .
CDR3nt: TGTGCCAGCCGTTTTGCAACTAATGAAAAACTGTTTTTT
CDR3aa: CASRFATNEKLFF

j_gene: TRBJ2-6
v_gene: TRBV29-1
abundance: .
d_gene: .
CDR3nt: TGCAGCGTTGAAGTTCATCCCGCAGGACACACCTCTGGGGCCAACGTCCTGACTTTC
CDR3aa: CSVEVHPAGHTSGANVLTF

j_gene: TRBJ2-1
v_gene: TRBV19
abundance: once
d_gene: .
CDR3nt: TGTGCCAGTAGTACGCCAGGGGGGCGGTACAATGAGCAGTTCTTC
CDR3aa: CASSTPGGRYNEQFF

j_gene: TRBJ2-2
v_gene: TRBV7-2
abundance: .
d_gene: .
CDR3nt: TGTGCCAGCAGCTTAGCAGTCACCGGGGAGCTGTTTTTT
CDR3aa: CASSLAVTGELFF

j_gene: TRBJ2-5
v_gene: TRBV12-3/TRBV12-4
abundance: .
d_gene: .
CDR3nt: TGTGCCAGCAGCCCTGAGGGGACCGTATCGACCCAGTACTTC
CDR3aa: CASSPEGTVSTQYF